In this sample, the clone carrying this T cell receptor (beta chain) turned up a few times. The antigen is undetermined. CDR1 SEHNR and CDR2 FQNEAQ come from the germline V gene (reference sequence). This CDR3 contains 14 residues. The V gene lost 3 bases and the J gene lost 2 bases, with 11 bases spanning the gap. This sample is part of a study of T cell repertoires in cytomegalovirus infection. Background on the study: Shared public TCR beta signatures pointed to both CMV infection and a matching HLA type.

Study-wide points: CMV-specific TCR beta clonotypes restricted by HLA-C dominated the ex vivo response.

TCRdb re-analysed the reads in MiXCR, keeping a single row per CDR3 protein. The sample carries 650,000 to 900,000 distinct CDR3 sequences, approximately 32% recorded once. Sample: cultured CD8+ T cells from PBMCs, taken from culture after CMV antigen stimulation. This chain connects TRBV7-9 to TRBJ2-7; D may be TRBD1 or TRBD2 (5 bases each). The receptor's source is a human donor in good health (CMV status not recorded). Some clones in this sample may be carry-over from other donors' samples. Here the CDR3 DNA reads TGTGCCAGCAGCTTGGGACGGATACCCTACGAGCAGTACTTC. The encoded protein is CASSLGRIPYEQYF.